This T cell receptor beta chain emerged from a study of T cell repertoires in cytomegalovirus infection. Looking at the study overall: CMV infection plus the matching HLA type was flagged by public TCR beta signatures.

This clonotype has a count of ten or more. What it binds is not known. The CDR3 sequence is 14 residues long. Germline V lookup: CDR1 SGHVS, CDR2 FNYEAQ. The trim removed 5 bases at V and 8 bases at J, leaving 9 bases unmatched. TCRdb re-analysed the reads in MiXCR, keeping a single row per CDR3 protein. The sample holds fewer than 700,000 distinct CDR3 sequences, more than 20% seen once. Study-wide findings and caveats: The ex vivo response showed dominance by HLA-C-restricted CMV-specific TCR beta clonotypes. Based on cumulative public TCR beta family frequency, carriers of CMV plus the relevant HLA were identified.

The receptor was derived from a human donor in good health (CMV status not recorded). Some clones in this sample may be carry-over from other donors' samples. The rearrangement joins TRBV7-6 to TRBJ1-2; 9 nucleotides agree with TRBD1. Sequencing was done on a sample of CD8+ T cells from PBMCs. In DNA form, the CDR3 reads TGTGCCAGCAGCCCTACAGGGGGCGCAGACGGCTACACCTTC. The encoded protein is CASSPTGGADGYTF.